This TCR beta chain originates from a study of neurological immune-mediated disorders. Study observations and caveats: Levels of TCR clonal expansion peaked in HTLV-1-associated myelopathy and reached their lowest in multiple sclerosis, under those of healthy controls. Because no CDR3 amino acid sequences were shared across subjects by expanded clones, private repertoires were suggested in all groups.

V was pared by 1 base and J by 9 bases, with 13 bases between. Germline-derived CDR1 and CDR2 are SGHVS and FNYEAQ. The CDR3 totals 14 residues. This clonotype came up many times. Its antigen is unknown. A 10-nucleotide random UMI tagged transcripts in template-switch 5'RACE cDNA synthesis. Each CDR3 protein is one row after TCRdb ran MiXCR on the 5' RACE reads. The table has approximately 100,000 distinct CDR3 sequences, around 3.3% seen once. Unsorted libraries were prepared from 2 million PBMCs that had been stored at -80 C. The clonotype comes from a woman aged 18-29 years with multiple sclerosis. The chain has TRBV7-6 and TRBJ2-1; either TRBD1 or TRBD2 may supply D (5 bases each). Sequenced material: PBMCs. The DNA of the CDR3 is TGTGCCAGCAGCTTAGGCCAGGGACGGAGTGAGCAGTTCTTC. Amino acids: CASSLGQGRSEQFF. Together with reference TRBV7-6 and TRBJ2-1, the CDR3 gives the full variable domain: GAGVSQSPRYKVTKRGQDVALRCDPISGHVSLYWYRQALGQGPEFLTYFNYEAQQDKSGLPNDRFSAERPEGSISTLTIQRTEQRDSAMYRCASSLGQGRSEQFFGPGTRLTVL.